This T cell receptor beta chain was sequenced during a study of CD4 T cells in relation to SARS-CoV-2 and coronaviruses. Across the whole study: ViraFEST: approximately nine-day antigen culture of PBMCs, then TCR beta CDR3 sequencing.

Unexposed donor CD4+ T cells date from about 2010-2018, before the COVID-19 pandemic. The cells were cultured for about ten days before CD4+ T cells were isolated. Cells permitting, SARS-CoV-2 S/N and four cold-coronavirus spikes were tested on unexposed-donor CD4+ T cells. Fresh IL-2 medium replaced half the medium on days 3 and 7. Details on this clone: As yet, its antigen is unknown.

V lost 6 bases to trimming and J lost 4 bases; unmatched junction nucleotides: 5. Per the germline V gene, CDR1 is MNHEY and CDR2 is SMNVEV (reference sequence). The CDR3 totals 14 residues. Sequenced by immunoSEQ multiplex PCR; TCRdb stores in-frame clones only, minus some. The sample comprises 15,000 to 20,000 clones, about 80% of which are singletons, and about 10% rests with the top ten. Findings of the study overall: Around 60% of donors had memory CD4+ clonotypes crossrecognizing SARS-CoV-2 and common cold coronavirus spike.

The sequencing sample was made of CD4+ T cells from PBMCs, cultured in vitro. J is TRBJ2-7 and V is TRBV27; TRBD1 aligns across 11 bases. This TCR derives from a human donor in good health. Here the CDR3 DNA reads TGTGCCAGCAGAATCGGACAGGGGGCTTACGAGCAGTACTTC. Residues: CASRIGQGAYEQYF.